This T cell receptor beta chain was recorded in a study of CD4+ T cells in melanoma. In the case of this clone: Its target is not known.

Whole-study findings and limits: CD8+ T cell, macrophage and B cell function reportedly correlated with neoantigen-specific CD4+ T cells.

CDR3 length: 17 amino acids. Unmatched junction bases numbered 11, after V lost 3 bases and J lost 0 bases. The germline V gene has CDR1 SGHRS and CDR2 YFSETQ. Sequencing was performed with immunoSEQ multiplex PCR; in TCRdb, only in-frame clones are kept and a portion is missing. The table records about 50,000 clones, 75% to 90% of them present only once. Sequencing was done on a sample of peripheral blood. The chain combines TRBV5-1 with TRBJ1-2; 7 bases match TRBD1. This receptor was identified in a human donor with melanoma. This CDR3 reads CASSSTGYLEANYGYTF. CDR3 sequence (DNA): TGCGCCAGCAGCTCGACAGGGTATTTAGAAGCTAACTATGGCTACACCTTC. The full variable domain, rest sourced from reference TRBV5-1 and TRBJ1-2, is KAGVTQTPRYLIKTRGQQVTLSCSPISGHRSVSWYQQTPGQGLQFLFEYFSETQRNKGNFPGRFSGRQFSNSRSEMNVSTLELGDSALYLCASSSTGYLEANYGYTFGSGTRLTVV.